This T cell receptor beta chain is drawn from a study of T cell changes during pregnancy in multiple sclerosis. The table came from immunoSEQ multiplex PCR; TCRdb's copy has only in-frame clones and leaves some out. Among tens of thousands of clones, around nine tenths were seen once, and the ten largest hold less than 0.45%. The V gene's germline CDR1 is SEHNR and CDR2 FQNEAQ (reference sequence). Trimming cost V 4 bases and J 0 bases; bases outside gene matches: 4. The CDR3 length is 15 residues. This chain links TRBV7-9 with TRBJ1-2; 8 bases agree with TRBD1. Specimen: CD4+ T cells from peripheral blood mononuclear cells, collected before pregnancy. The source of this sequence is a female donor with multiple sclerosis, enrolled in a pregnancy study. In DNA, the CDR3 is TGTGCCAGCAGCTACGGACAGGGAGCTAACTATGGCTACACCTTC. This sequence encodes CASSYGQGANYGYTF.